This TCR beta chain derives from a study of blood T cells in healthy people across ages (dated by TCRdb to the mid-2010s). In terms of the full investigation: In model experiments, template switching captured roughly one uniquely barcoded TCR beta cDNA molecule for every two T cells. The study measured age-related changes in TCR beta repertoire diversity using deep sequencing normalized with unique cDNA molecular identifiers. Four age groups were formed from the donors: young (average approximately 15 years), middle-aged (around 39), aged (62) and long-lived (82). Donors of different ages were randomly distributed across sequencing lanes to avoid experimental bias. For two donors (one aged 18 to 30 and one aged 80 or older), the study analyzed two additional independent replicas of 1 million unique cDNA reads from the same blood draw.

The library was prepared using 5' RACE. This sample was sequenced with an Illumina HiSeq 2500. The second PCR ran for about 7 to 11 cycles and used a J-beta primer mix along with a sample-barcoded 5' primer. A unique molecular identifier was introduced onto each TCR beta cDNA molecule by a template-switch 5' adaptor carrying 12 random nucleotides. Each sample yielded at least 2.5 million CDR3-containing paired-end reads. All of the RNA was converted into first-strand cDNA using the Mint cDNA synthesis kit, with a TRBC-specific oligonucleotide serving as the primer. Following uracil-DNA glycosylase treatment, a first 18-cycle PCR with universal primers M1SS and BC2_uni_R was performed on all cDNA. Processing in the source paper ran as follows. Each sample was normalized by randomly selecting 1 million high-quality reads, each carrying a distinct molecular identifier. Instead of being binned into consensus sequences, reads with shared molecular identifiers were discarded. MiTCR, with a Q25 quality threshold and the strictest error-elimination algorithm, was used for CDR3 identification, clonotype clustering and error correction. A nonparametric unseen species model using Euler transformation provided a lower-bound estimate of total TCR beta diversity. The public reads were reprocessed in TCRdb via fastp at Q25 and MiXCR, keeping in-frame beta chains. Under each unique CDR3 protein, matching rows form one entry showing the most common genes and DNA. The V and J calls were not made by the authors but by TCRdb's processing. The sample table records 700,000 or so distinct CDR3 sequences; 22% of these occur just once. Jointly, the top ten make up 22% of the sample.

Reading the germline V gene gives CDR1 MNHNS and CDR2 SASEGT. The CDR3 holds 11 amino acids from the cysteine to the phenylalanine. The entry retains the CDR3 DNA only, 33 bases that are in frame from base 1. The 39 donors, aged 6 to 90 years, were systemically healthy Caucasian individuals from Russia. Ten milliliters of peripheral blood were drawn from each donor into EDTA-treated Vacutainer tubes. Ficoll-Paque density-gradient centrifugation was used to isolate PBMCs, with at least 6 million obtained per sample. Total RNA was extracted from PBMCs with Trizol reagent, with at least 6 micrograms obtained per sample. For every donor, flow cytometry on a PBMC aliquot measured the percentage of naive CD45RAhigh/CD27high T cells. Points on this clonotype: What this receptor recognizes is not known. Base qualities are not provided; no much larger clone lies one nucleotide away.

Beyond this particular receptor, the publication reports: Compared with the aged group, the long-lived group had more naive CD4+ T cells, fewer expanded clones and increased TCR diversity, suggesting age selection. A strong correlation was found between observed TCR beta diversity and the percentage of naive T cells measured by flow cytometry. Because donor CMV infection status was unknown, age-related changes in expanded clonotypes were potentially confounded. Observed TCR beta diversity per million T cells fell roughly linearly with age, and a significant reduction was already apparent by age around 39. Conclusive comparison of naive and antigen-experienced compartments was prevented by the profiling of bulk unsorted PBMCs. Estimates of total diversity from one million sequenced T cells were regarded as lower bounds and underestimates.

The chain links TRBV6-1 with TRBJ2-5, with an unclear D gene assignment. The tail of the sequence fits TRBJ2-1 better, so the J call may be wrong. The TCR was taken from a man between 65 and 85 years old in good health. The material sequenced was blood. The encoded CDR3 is CASSEPPPQFF. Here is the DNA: TGTGCCAGCAGTGAACCCCCCCCACAGTTCTTC.